This T cell receptor (beta chain) was captured by sequencing in a study of T cells in Graves' hyperthyroidism and ophthalmopathy. In its sample, this clonotype was seen a few times. TCR beta CDR3 region amplification was performed from RNA transcripts. TCR CDR3 underwent first-round RT-PCR with the HTBI primer set. One entry per CDR3 protein, called by TCRdb with MiXCR from the multiplex PCR reads. The sample carries about half a million distinct CDR3 sequences, around a quarter recorded once. The CDR3 is 14 amino acids. The V end lost 6 bases, the J end lost 1 base, and 16 bases lay between the germline ends. Per germline, CDR1 DFQATT and CDR2 SNEGSKA (reference sequence). Clinical Activity Scores of at least 3, NOSPECS grades of at least 4 and durations under 3 months characterized ophthalmopathy patients.

The V call is TRBV20-1, the J call TRBJ2-7; D gene uncertain. The receptor comes from a woman between 25 and 40 years old with Graves' ophthalmopathy. Sample: blood. The CDR3 bases are TGCAGTGCCGCCGCAGCCTCCAGGTCCTACGAGCAGTACTTC. It yields the protein CSAAAASRSYEQYF.